One T cell receptor (beta chain) is described in this entry. The target antigen is unknown. The data were taken from a study of T cells in localized non-small cell lung cancer. The protocol was immunoSEQ multiplex PCR, while the TCRdb copy is restricted to in-frame clones and leaves out a portion. In the table there are some 19,000 clones, just over 90% of which are singletons. The J segment lost 6 bases and the V segment lost 6 bases, leaving 13 bases of the junction unmatched. The germline V gene encodes CDR1 MDHEN and CDR2 SYDVKM. CDR3 length: 15 amino acids. Study-wide points: Clonality peaked in uninvolved adjacent lung rather than tumor. Within adjacent lung there appeared a median approximately 59 of the top 100 tumor clones. A denser population of T cells in blood accompanied longer overall survival.

The sample in question was peripheral blood, obtained before any cancer treatment. This clonotype originated in a male donor older than 55 with stage I squamous cell lung carcinoma. This chain joins TRBV28 and TRBJ2-7, with 8 bases identical to TRBD2. The CDR3 spells CASSPLAVRVREQYF. CDR3 DNA: TGTGCCAGCAGCCCACTAGCGGTTCGGGTCCGCGAGCAGTACTTC.